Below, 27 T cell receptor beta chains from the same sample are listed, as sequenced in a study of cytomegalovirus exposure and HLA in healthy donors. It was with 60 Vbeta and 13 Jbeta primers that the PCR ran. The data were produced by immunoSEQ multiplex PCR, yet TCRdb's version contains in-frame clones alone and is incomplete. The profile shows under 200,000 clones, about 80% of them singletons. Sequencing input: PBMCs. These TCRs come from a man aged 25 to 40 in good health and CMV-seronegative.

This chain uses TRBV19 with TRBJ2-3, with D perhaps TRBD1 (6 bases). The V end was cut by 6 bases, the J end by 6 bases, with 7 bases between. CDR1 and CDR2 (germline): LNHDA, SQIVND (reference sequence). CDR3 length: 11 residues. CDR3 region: CASSTGDTQYF. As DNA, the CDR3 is TGTGCCAGTAGCACAGGGGATACGCAGTATTTT.

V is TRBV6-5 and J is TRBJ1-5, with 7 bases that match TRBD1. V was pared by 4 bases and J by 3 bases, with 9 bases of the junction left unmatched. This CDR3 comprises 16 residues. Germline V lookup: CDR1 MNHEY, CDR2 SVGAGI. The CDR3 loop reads CASSLRTGGINQPQHF. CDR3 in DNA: TGTGCCAGCAGTTTAAGGACAGGCGGAATCAATCAGCCCCAGCATTTT.

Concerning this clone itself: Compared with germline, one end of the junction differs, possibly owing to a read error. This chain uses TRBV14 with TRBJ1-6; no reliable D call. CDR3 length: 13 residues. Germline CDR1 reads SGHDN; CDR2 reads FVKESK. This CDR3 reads CATSLYGGSPLHF. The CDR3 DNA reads TGTGCCACCAGCCTTTATGGAGGTTCACCCCTCCACTTT.

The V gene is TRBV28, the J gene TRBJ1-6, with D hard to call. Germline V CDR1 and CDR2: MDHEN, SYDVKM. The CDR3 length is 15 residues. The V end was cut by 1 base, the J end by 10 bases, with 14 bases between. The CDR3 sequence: CASSLSGRLRSPLHF. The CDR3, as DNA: TGTGCCAGCAGTTTATCAGGCAGGCTCCGGTCACCCCTCCACTTT.

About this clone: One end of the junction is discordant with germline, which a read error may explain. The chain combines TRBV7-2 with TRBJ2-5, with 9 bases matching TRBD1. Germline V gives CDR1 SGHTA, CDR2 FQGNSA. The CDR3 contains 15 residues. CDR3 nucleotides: TGTGCCAGCAGATTAGAGACAGGGGGTGGAGAGACCCAGTACTTC. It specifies CASRLETGGGETQYF.

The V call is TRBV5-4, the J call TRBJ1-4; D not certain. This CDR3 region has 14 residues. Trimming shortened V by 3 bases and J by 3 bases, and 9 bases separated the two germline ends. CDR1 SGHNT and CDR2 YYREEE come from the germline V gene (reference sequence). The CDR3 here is CASSSPGANEKLFF. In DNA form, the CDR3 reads TGTGCCAGCAGCTCGCCGGGTGCTAATGAAAAACTGTTTTTT.

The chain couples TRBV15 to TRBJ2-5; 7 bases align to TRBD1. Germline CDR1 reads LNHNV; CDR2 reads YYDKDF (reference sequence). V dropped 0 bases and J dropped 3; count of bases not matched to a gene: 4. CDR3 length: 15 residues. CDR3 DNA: TGTGCCACCAGCAGAGAACCGACAGGGAAAGAGACCCAGTACTTC. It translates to CATSREPTGKETQYF. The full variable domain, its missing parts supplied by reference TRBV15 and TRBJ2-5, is DAMVIQNPRYQVTQFGKPVTLSCSQTLNHNVMYWYQQKSSQAPKLLFHYYDKDFNNEADTPDNFQSRRPNTSFCFLDIRSPGLGDTAMYLCATSREPTGKETQYFGPGTRLLVL.

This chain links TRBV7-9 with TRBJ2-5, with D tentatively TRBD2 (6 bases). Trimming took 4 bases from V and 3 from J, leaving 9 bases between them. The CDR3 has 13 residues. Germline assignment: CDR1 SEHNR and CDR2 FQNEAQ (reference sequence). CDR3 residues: CASSWGVKETQYF. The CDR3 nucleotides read TGTGCCAGCAGCTGGGGGGTGAAAGAGACCCAGTACTTC.

The CDR3 is CASSIRQGNQPQHF. The CDR3 nucleotides are TGTGCCAGTAGTATCCGGCAGGGAAATCAGCCCCAGCATTTT. The V call is TRBV19, the J call TRBJ1-5; tentative D call: TRBD1 (5 bases). Germline V gene lookup returns CDR1 LNHDA and CDR2 SQIVND (reference sequence). CDR3 size: 14 residues. V lost 3 bases and J lost 4, with 10 bases in between. Full variable domain (missing parts from reference TRBV19 and TRBJ1-5): DGGITQSPKYLFRKEGQNVTLSCEQNLNHDAMYWYRQDPGQGLRLIYYSQIVNDFQKGDIAEGYSVSREKKESFPLTVTSAQKNPTAFYLCASSIRQGNQPQHFGDGTRLSIL.

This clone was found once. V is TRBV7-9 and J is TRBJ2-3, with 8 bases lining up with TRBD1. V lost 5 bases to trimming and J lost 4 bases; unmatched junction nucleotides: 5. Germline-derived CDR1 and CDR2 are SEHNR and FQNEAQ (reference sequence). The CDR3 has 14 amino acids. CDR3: CASSKGQGPDTQYF. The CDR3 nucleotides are TGTGCCAGCAGCAAAGGACAGGGACCAGATACGCAGTATTTT. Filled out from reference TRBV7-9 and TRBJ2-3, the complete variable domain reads DTGVSQNPRHKITKRGQNVTFRCDPISEHNRLYWYRQTLGQGPEFLTYFQNEAQLEKSRLLSDRFSAERPKGSFSTLEIQRTEQGDSAMYLCASSKGQGPDTQYFGPGTRLTVL.

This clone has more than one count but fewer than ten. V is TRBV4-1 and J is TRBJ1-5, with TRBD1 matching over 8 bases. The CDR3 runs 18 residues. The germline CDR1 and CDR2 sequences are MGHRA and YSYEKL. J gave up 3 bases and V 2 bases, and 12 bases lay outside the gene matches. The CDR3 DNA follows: TGCGCCAGCAGCCAAAAGGGCGCTGGACAGGGAAACAATCAGCCCCAGCATTTT. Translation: CASSQKGAGQGNNQPQHF.

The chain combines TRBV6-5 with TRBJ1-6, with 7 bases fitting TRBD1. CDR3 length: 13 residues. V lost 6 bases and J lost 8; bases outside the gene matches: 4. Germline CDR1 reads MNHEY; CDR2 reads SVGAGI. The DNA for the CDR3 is TGTGCCAGCAGCGGGACAGTGGATTCACCCCTCCACTTT. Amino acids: CASSGTVDSPLHF.

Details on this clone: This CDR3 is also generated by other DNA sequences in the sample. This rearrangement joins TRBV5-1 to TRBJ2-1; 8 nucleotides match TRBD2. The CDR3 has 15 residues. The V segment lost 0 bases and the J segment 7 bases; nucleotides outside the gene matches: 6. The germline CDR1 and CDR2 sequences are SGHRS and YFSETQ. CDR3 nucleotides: TGCGCCAGCAGCTTGGAGACGGGAGGGCCAAATGAGCAGTTCTTC. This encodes CASSLETGGPNEQFF.

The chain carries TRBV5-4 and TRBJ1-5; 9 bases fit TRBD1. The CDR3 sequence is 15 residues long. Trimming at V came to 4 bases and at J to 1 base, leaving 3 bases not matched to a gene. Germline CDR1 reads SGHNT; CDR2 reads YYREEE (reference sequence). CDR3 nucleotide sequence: TGTGCCAGCAGCCAGGGACAGGGAAGCAATCAGCCCCAGCATTTT. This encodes CASSQGQGSNQPQHF.

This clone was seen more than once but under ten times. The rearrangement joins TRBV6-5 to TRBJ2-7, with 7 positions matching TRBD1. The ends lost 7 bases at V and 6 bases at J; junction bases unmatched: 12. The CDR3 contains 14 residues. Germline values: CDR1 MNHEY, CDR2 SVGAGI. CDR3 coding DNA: TGTGCCAGCAATACCAACCCTAGGACAGGCGAGCAGTACTTC. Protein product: CASNTNPRTGEQYF.

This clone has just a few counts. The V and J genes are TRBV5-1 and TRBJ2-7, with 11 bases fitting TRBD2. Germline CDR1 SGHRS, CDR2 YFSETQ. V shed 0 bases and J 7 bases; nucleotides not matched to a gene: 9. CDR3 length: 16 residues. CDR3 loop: CASSLAGLAGGGEQYF. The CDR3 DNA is TGCGCCAGCAGCTTGGCCGGGCTAGCGGGAGGAGGAGAGCAGTACTTC. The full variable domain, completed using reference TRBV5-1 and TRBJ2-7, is KAGVTQTPRYLIKTRGQQVTLSCSPISGHRSVSWYQQTPGQGLQFLFEYFSETQRNKGNFPGRFSGRQFSNSRSEMNVSTLELGDSALYLCASSLAGLAGGGEQYFGPGTRLTVT.

CDR3 sequence: CASSSPGTEGEQYF. CDR3 nucleotides: TGTGCCAGCAGTTCGCCCGGGACTGAGGGCGAGCAGTACTTC. The chain couples TRBV6-6 to TRBJ2-7, with D possibly TRBD2 on 6 matching bases. Germline V gene lookup returns CDR1 MNHNY and CDR2 SVGAGI (reference sequence). This CDR3 has 14 residues. The V gene lost 4 bases and the J gene lost 6 bases, with 16 bases spanning the gap.

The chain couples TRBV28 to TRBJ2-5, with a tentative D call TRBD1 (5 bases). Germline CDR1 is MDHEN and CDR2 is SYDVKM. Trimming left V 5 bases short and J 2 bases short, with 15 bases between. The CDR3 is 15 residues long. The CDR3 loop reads CASSRLQGPQETQYF. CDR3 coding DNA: TGTGCCAGCAGTCGGTTGCAGGGCCCGCAAGAGACCCAGTACTTC.

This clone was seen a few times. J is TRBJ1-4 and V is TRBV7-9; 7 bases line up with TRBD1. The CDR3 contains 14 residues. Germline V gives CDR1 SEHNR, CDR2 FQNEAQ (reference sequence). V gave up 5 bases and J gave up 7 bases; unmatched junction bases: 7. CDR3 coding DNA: TGTGCCAGCAGCCGAGACAGGGTGGGTGAAAAACTGTTTTTT. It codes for CASSRDRVGEKLFF.

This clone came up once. The CDR3: CASSLDLGGKDTQYF. The DNA for the CDR3 is TGTGCCAGCAGCTTAGATCTTGGGGGGAAGGATACGCAGTATTTT. The chain recombines TRBV11-2 with TRBJ2-3; D is possibly TRBD2 (6 bases). CDR3 length equals 15 residues. Germline CDR1 SGHAT, CDR2 FQNNGV. Trimming stripped 0 bases from V and 6 bases from J, with 13 bases between.

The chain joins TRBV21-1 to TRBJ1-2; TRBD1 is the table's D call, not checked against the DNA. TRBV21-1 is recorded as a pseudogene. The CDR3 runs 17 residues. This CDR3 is CASSKGPNGTGPYGYTF. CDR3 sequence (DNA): TGTGCCAGCAGCAAAGGCCCTAACGGGACAGGCCCCTATGGCTACACCTTC.

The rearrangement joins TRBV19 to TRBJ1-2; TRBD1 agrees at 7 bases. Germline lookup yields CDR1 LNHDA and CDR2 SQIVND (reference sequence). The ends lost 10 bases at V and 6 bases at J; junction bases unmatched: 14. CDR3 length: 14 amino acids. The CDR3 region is CATSPGQLGDGYTF. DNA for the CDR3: TGTGCCACTTCCCCGGGACAGCTAGGGGATGGCTACACCTTC.

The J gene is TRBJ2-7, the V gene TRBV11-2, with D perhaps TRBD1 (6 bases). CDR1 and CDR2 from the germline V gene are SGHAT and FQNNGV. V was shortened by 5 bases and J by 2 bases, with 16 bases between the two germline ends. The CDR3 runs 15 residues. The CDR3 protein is CASSPAVTGPYEQYF. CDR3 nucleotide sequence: TGTGCCAGCAGCCCCGCTGTGACAGGCCCCTACGAGCAGTACTTC.

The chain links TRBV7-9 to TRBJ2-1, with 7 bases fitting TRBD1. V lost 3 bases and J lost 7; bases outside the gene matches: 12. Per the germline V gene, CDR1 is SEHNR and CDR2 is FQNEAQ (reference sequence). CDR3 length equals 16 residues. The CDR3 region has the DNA TGTGCCAGCAGCTTTTCCGCAGGGGGATCGGGAAATGAGCAGTTCTTC. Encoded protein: CASSFSAGGSGNEQFF. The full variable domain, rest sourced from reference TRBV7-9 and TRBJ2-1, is DTGVSQNPRHKITKRGQNVTFRCDPISEHNRLYWYRQTLGQGPEFLTYFQNEAQLEKSRLLSDRFSAERPKGSFSTLEIQRTEQGDSAMYLCASSFSAGGSGNEQFFGPGTRLTVL.

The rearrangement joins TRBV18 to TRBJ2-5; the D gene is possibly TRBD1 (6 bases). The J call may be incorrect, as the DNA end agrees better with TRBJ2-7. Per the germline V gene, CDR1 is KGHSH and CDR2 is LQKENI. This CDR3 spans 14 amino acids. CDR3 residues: CASSLQGSYYEQYF. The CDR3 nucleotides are TGTGCCAGCTCGCTCCAGGGGTCCTACTACGAGCAGTACTTC.

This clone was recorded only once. CDR3 in amino acids: CASSQAITRADTQYF. Here the CDR3 DNA reads TGCGCCAGCAGCCAGGCCATTACACGGGCAGATACGCAGTATTTT. The chain recombines TRBV4-1 with TRBJ2-3; D remains ambiguous. The CDR3 is 15 residues long. In germline, CDR1 is MGHRA, CDR2 YSYEKL. V dropped 3 bases and J dropped 4 bases, with 14 bases sitting between them.

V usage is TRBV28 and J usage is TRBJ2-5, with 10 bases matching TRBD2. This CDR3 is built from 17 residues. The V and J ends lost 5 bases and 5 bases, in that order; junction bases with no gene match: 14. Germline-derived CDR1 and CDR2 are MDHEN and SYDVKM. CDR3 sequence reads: CASSPWDIAGGRETQYF. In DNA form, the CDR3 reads TGTGCCAGCAGTCCCTGGGATATAGCGGGGGGCAGGGAGACCCAGTACTTC.